This passage covers 6 T cell receptor beta chains from one sample sequenced in a study of beta chain features in type 1 diabetes (dated by TCRdb to 2016 to 2018). Libraries were made using the immunoSEQ multiplex PCR assay. All of the isolated RNA was reverse transcribed with the High Capacity cDNA Reverse Transcription Kit, so expressed TCRB transcripts were sequenced. Sourced from immuneACCESS, this table was stored by TCRdb with only in-frame sequences that have V and J called. A share of the clones is absent; for the studies checked, an unresolved V gene accounts for under half, and the remainder has no known explanation. This sample is represented by a few hundred thousand clones; over 8.5% of them were singletons. The leading ten clones occupy 0.6% of the sample. These receptors lack a known antigen. Study-wide conclusions, independent of this receptor: A moderate but significant shortening of TCRB CDR3 length was observed in type 1 diabetes patients in all four CD4+ subsets.

Sequencing was carried out using central memory CD4+ T cells from blood. The receptor source for this set is a man between 25 and 39 years old with type 1 diabetes.

This clone was detected once. This may stem from a read error, because a much larger clone lies one nucleotide away. Within the sample, other DNA sequences also encode this same CDR3. This chain joins TRBV7-2 and TRBJ1-2; TRBD1 aligns across 10 bases. Germline lookup yields CDR1 SGHTA and CDR2 FQGNSA. V shed 5 bases and J 5 bases; nucleotides not matched to a gene: 2. The CDR3 consists of 13 residues. This CDR3 is CASSAGQGYGYTF. In DNA form, the CDR3 reads TGTGCCAGCAGCGCGGGACAGGGGTATGGCTACACCTTC. Based on the CDR3 plus reference TRBV7-2 and TRBJ1-2, the full variable domain is GAGVSQSPSNKVTEKGKDVELRCDPISGHTALYWYRQSLGQGLEFLIYFQGNSAPDKSGLPSDRFSAERTGGSVSTLTIQRTQQEDSAVYLCASSAGQGYGYTFGSGTRLTVV.

As DNA, the CDR3 is TGTGCCAGCAGTTTAAGAGTGGCAGGAGGGAACCTCTACGAGCAGTACTTC. It codes for CASSLRVAGGNLYEQYF. J is TRBJ2-7 and V is TRBV27, with D maybe TRBD2 (6 bases). Germline V gene lookup returns CDR1 MNHEY and CDR2 SMNVEV (reference sequence). Trimming shortened V by 2 bases and J by 3 bases, and 20 bases separated the two germline ends. The CDR3 covers 17 residues.

The CDR3 DNA sequence: TGCAGCATAACTTCGGACAGGGAGCAGTTCTTC. As protein: CSITSDREQFF. The V call is TRBV29-1, the J call TRBJ2-1, with TRBD1 matching over 7 bases. The CDR3 totals 11 residues. The V gene's germline CDR1 is SQVTM and CDR2 ANQGSEA. Germline trimming cut 8 bases from V and 10 bases from J; bases unmatched to any gene: 8.

This clone was seen a handful of times. The genes are TRBV6-5 and TRBJ1-5, with 10 bases that match TRBD1. This CDR3 is 14 amino acids long. V shed 3 bases, J shed 6 bases, and the junction held 2 bases outside the gene matches. CDR1 MNHEY and CDR2 SVGAGI come from the germline V gene. In DNA, the CDR3 is TGTGCCAGCAGTTATCGGGACAGGGGTCAGCCCCAGCATTTT. Translating gives CASSYRDRGQPQHF.

The rearrangement joins TRBV28 to TRBJ2-4, with D possibly TRBD1 on 5 matching bases. V lost 5 bases and J lost 1, with 9 bases in between. The germline gives CDR1 MDHEN, CDR2 SYDVKM. The CDR3 is made up of 14 amino acids. CDR3 sequence reads: CASSLTAAKNIQYF. For the CDR3, the DNA is TGTGCCAGCAGTCTGACAGCGGCCAAAAACATTCAGTACTTC.

This rearrangement joins TRBV18 to TRBJ2-3; D unresolved. Trimming took 2 bases from V and 0 from J, leaving 9 bases between them. This CDR3 contains 15 residues. CDR1 and CDR2 (germline): KGHSH, LQKENI. Here the CDR3 DNA reads TGTGCCAGCTCACCAAGTATACGAAGCACAGATACGCAGTATTTT. Translating it yields CASSPSIRSTDTQYF.